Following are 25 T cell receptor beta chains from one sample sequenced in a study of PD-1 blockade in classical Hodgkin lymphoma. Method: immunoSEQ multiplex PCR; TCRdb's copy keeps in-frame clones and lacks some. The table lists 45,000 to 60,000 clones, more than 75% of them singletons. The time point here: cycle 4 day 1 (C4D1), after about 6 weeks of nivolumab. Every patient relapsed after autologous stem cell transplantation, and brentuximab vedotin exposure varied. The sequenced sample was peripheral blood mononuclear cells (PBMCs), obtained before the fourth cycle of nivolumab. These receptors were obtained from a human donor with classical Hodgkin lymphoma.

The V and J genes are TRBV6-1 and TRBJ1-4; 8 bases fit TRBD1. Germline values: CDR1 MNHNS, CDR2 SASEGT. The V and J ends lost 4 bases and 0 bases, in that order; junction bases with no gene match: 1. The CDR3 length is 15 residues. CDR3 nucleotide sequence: TGTGCCAGCAGTGGGACAGGGACAACTAATGAAAAACTGTTTTTT. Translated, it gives CASSGTGTTNEKLFF.

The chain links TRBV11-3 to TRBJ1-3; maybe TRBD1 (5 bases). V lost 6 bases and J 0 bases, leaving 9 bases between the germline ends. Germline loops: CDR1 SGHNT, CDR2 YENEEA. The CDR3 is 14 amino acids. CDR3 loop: CASSGAYSGNTIYF. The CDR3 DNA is TGTGCCAGCAGTGGGGCATACTCTGGAAACACCATATATTTT.

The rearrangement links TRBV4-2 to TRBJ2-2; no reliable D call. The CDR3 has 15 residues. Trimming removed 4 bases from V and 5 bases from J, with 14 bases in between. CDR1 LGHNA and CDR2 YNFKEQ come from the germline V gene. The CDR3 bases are TGTGCCAGCAGCCTGGAGAGCGACCCGACCGGGGAGCTGTTTTTT. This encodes CASSLESDPTGELFF.

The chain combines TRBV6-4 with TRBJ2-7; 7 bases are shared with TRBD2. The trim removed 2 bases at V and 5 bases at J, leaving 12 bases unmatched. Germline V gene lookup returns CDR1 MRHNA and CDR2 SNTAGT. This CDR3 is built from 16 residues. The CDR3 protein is CASSDLFRDYHHEQYF. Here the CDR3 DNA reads TGTGCCAGCAGTGACCTATTCCGGGACTATCACCACGAGCAGTACTTC.

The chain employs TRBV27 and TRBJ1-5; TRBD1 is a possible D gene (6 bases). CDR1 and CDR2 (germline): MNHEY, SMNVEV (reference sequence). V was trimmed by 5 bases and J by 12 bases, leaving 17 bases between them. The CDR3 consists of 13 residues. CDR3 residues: CASSPISQGNQHF. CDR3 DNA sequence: TGTGCCAGCAGTCCCATCTCACAGGGTAACCAGCATTTT.

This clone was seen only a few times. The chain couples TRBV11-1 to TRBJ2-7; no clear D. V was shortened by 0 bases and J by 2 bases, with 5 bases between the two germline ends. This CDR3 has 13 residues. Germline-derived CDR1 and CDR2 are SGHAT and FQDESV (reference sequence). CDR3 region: CASSLAGTYEQYF. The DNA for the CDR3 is TGTGCCAGCAGCTTAGCGGGGACCTACGAGCAGTACTTC.

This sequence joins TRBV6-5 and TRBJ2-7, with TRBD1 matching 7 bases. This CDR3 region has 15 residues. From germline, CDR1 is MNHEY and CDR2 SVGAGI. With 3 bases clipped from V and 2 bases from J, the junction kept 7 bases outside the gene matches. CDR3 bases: TGTGCCAGCAGTTATGTGACGGGACAGCCCTACGAGCAGTACTTC. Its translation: CASSYVTGQPYEQYF.

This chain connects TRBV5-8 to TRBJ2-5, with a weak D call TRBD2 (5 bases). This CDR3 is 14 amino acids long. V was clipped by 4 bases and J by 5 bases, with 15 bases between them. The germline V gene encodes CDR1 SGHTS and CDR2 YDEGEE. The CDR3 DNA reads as TGTGCCAGCAGCGCAACTAGGTTCCGGGAGACCCAGTACTTC. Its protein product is CASSATRFRETQYF. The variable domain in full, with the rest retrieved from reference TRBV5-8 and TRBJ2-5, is EAGVTQSPTHLIKTRGQQATLRCSPISGHTSVYWYQQALGLGLQFLLWYDEGEERNRGNFPPRFSGRQFPNYSSELNVNALELEDSALYLCASSATRFRETQYFGPGTRLLVL.

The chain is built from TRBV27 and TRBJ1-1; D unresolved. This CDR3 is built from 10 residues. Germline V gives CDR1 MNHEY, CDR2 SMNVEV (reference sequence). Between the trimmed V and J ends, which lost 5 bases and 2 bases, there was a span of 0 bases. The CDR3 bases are TGTGCCAGCAGTAACACTGAAGCTTTCTTT. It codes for CASSNTEAFF.

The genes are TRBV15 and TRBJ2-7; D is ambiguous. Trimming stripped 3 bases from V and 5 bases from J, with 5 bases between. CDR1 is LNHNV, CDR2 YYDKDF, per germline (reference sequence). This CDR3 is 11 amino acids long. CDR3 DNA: TGTGCCACCAGCAGTTCAAACGAGCAGTACTTC. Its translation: CATSSSNEQYF.

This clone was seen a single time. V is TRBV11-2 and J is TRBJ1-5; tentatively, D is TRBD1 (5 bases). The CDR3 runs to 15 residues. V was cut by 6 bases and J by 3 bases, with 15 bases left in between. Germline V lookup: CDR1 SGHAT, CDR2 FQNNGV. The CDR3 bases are TGTGCCAGCAGTCAATTGGCAGGGATCAATCAGCCCCAGCATTTT. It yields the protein CASSQLAGINQPQHF.

In nucleotides, the CDR3 is TGTGCCAGTAGCTTATTGAGCACTGAAGCTTTCTTT. Its protein product is CASSLLSTEAFF. The chain combines TRBV19 with TRBJ1-1, with D uncertain. Germline V lookup: CDR1 LNHDA, CDR2 SQIVND (reference sequence). CDR3 length: 12 residues. V lost 6 bases, J lost 4 bases, and 9 bases lay in between.

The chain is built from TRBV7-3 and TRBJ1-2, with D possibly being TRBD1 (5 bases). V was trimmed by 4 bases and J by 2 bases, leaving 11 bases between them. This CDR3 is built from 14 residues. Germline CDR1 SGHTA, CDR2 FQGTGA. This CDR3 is CASSWGPSNYGYTF. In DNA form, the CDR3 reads TGTGCCAGCAGCTGGGGACCTTCAAACTATGGCTACACCTTC.

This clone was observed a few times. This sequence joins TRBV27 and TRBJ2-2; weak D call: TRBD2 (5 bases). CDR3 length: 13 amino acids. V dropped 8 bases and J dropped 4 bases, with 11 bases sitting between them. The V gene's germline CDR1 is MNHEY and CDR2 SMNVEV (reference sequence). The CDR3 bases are TGTGCCAGCTATTCGGGATTCACCGGGGAGCTGTTTTTT. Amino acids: CASYSGFTGELFF.

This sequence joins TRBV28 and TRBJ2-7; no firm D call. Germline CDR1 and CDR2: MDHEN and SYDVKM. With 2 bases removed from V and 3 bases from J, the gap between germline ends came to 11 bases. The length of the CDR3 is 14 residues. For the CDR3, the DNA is TGTGCCAGCAGTTTAGTCAGGACCCGCTACGAGCAGTACTTC. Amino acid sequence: CASSLVRTRYEQYF.

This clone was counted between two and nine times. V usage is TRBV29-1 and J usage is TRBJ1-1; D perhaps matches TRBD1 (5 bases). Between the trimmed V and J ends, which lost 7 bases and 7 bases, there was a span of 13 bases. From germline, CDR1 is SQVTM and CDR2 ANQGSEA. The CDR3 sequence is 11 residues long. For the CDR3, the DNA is TGCAGCGCCGTCGACAGCTATGAAGCTTTCTTT. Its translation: CSAVDSYEAFF. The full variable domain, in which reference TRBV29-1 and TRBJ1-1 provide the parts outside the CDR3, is SAVISQKPSRDICQRGTSLTIQCQVDSQVTMMFWYRQQPGQSLTLIATANQGSEATYESGFVIDKFPISRPNLTFSTLTVSNMSPEDSSIYLCSAVDSYEAFFGQGTRLTVV.

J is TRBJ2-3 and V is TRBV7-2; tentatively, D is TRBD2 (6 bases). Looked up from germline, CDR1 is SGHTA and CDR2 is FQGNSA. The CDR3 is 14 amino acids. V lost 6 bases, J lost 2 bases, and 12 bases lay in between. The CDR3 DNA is TGTGCCAGCAGAACGGGACTTTCCACAGATACGCAGTATTTT. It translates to CASRTGLSTDTQYF.

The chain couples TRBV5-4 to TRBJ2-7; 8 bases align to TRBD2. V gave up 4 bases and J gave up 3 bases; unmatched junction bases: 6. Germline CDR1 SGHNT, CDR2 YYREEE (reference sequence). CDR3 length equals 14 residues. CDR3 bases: TGTGCCAGCAGCCGCTTCAGCGGGGGCTACGAGCAGTACTTC. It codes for CASSRFSGGYEQYF. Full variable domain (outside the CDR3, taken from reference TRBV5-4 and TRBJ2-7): ETGVTQSPTHLIKTRGQQVTLRCSSQSGHNTVSWYQQALGQGPQFIFQYYREEENGRGNFPPRFSGLQFPNYSSELNVNALELDDSALYLCASSRFSGGYEQYFGPGTRLTVT.

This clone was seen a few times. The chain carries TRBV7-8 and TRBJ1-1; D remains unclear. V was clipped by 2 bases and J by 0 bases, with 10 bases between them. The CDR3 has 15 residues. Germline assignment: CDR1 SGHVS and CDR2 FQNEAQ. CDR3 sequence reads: CASSLTASLNTEAFF. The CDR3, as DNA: TGTGCCAGCAGCTTAACGGCCAGCCTGAACACTGAAGCTTTCTTT.

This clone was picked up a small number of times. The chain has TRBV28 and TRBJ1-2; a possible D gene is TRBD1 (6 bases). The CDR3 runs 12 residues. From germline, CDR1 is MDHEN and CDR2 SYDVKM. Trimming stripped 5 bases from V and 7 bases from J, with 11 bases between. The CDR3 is CASSQQGTGYTF. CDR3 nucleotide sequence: TGTGCCAGCAGTCAACAGGGAACTGGCTACACCTTC.

The CDR3 region has the DNA TGTGCCAGCTCTACAGGACACGAGCAGTACTTC. Protein: CASSTGHEQYF. This rearrangement joins TRBV14 to TRBJ2-7; a weak D match, TRBD1 (5 bases). Trimming stripped 8 bases from V and 5 bases from J, with 10 bases between. Germline CDR1 is SGHDN and CDR2 is FVKESK. This CDR3 has 11 amino acids.

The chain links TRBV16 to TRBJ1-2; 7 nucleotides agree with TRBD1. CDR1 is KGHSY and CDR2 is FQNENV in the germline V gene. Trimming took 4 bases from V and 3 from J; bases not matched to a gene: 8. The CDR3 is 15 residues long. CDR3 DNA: TGTGCCAGCAGCCCCCGACAGGGTAATGACTATGGCTACACCTTC. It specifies CASSPRQGNDYGYTF.

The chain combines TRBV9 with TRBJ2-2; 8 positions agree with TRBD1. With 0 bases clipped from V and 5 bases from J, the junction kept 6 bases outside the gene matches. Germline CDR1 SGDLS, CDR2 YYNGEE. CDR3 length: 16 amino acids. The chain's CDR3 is CASSVGWQGATGELFF. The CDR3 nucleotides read TGTGCCAGCAGCGTAGGTTGGCAGGGGGCTACCGGGGAGCTGTTTTTT.

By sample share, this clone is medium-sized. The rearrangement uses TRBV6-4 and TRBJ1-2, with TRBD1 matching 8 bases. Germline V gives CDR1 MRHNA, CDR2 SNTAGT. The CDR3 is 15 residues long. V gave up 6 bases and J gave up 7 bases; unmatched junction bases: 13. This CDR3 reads CASSDIGQGRFGYTF. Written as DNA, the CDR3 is TGTGCCAGCAGCGATATCGGACAGGGACGCTTTGGCTACACCTTC.

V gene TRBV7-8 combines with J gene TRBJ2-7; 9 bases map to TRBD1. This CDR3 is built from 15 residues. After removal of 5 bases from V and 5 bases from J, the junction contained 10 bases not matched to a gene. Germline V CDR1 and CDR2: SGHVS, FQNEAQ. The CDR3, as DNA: TGTGCCAGCAGCCTACGGAGACAGGGGGTCCACGAGCAGTACTTC. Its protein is CASSLRRQGVHEQYF.